This T cell receptor (beta chain) is drawn from a study of neurological immune-mediated disorders. Overall study: About 90% of the roughly 35 multiple sclerosis patients had relapsing-remitting disease; 3 had secondary progressive.

This clonotype was recorded at least ten times. The antigen is not known. The CDR3 length is 16 residues. The V gene end was trimmed by 3 bases and the J gene end by 3 bases; junction bases not matched to a gene: 6. From germline, CDR1 is LNHNV and CDR2 YYDKDF (reference sequence). cDNA synthesis was performed by 5'RACE with 10-nucleotide random UMIs. Via MiXCR, TCRdb re-called the 5' RACE reads, giving one row per CDR3 protein. Among 50,000 to 70,000 distinct CDR3 sequences listed, about 4.9% were seen once. General study points: Across subjects, expanded clones had no CDR3 amino acid sequences in common, pointing to private repertoires in all groups.

The chain uses TRBV15 and TRBJ2-3, with TRBD1 matching 10 bases. The sequenced sample consisted of PBMCs. This TCR was sampled from a man aged 25-45 years with multiple sclerosis. CDR3 sequence reads: CATSSGDRGRTDTQYF. CDR3 DNA: TGTGCCACCAGCAGTGGGGACAGGGGTAGGACAGATACGCAGTATTTT.